The next 4 T cell receptor beta chains were all read from a single sample in a study of cytomegalovirus exposure and HLA in healthy donors. The PCR used 60 Vbeta and 13 Jbeta primers. This table comes from immunoSEQ multiplex PCR, and its TCRdb copy is limited to in-frame clones, with some not included. The table lists 120,000 or so clones, approximately 17% of them singletons. The specimen sequenced was PBMCs. The source of these receptors is a female donor in good health and CMV-seropositive.

This sequence joins TRBV5-6 and TRBJ2-7, with D tentatively TRBD2 (5 bases). Germline CDR1 SGHDT, CDR2 YYEEEE. There are 12 residues in the CDR3. Trimming shortened V by 4 bases and J by 4 bases, and 9 bases separated the two germline ends. The CDR3 sequence: CASSRTLYEQYF. CDR3 in DNA: TGTGCCAGCAGCCGGACTCTGTACGAGCAGTACTTC.

This clone has more than one count but fewer than ten. The chain carries TRBV11-2 and TRBJ2-5, with 10 positions matching TRBD2. J was trimmed by 7 bases and V by 6 bases; bases with no gene match: 8. There are 14 residues in the CDR3. Germline V gene data show CDR1 as SGHAT and CDR2 as FQNNGV. For the CDR3, the DNA is TGTGCCAGCAGTGTAGCGGGGGGCCCCGGGACCCAGTACTTC. Translated: CASSVAGGPGTQYF.

This clone was recorded a few times. CDR3 sequence reads: CATEDGGDSPLHF. The CDR3 DNA reads TGTGCCACCGAAGACGGAGGAGATTCACCCCTCCACTTT. The rearrangement uses TRBV7-9 and TRBJ1-6; no firm D call. Trimming took 10 bases from V and 8 from J, leaving 15 bases between them. The V gene's germline CDR1 is SEHNR and CDR2 FQNEAQ (reference sequence). The CDR3 is 13 amino acids. Filled out from reference TRBV7-9 and TRBJ1-6, the complete variable domain reads DTGVSQNPRHKITKRGQNVTFRCDPISEHNRLYWYRQTLGQGPEFLTYFQNEAQLEKSRLLSDRFSAERPKGSFSTLEIQRTEQGDSAMYLCATEDGGDSPLHFGNGTRLTVT.

The chain is built from TRBV2 and TRBJ2-3; D is perhaps TRBD2 (6 bases). This CDR3 is built from 16 residues. Deletions cut 2 bases from V and 1 base from J, with 13 bases between. Germline loops: CDR1 SNHLY, CDR2 FYNNEI. CDR3 residues: CASSERAGGGTDTQYF. The CDR3 DNA reads as TGTGCCAGCAGTGAACGGGCGGGCGGGGGCACAGATACGCAGTATTTT.